A single sample is the source of the 16 T cell receptor beta chains below, sequenced in a study of blood T cell repertoires in COVID-19. Sequencing was performed with immunoSEQ multiplex PCR; in TCRdb, only in-frame clones are kept and a portion is missing. The sample carries 130,000 or so clones, roughly 86% recorded once. The sequencing sample was made of peripheral blood. The receptors here all came from a human donor in a cohort sampled during active COVID-19.

As DNA, the CDR3 is TGTGCCAGCAGCCCTCCCCCTCTTACTAGCGGGGGTACAGAGACCCAGTACTTC. Encoded protein: CASSPPPLTSGGTETQYF. The V gene is TRBV3-1 (or the pseudogene TRBV3-2), the J gene TRBJ2-5; TRBD2 matches 11 bases. In germline, CDR1 is LGHDT, CDR2 YNNKEL (reference sequence). There are 18 residues in the CDR3. V shed 4 bases, J shed 4 bases, and the junction held 14 bases outside the gene matches.

The chain joins TRBV7-6 to TRBJ2-2, with a tentative D call TRBD1 (5 bases). Germline lookup yields CDR1 SGHVS and CDR2 FNYEAQ. The CDR3 contains 14 residues. V lost 4 bases to trimming and J lost 2 bases, with 8 bases between them. The CDR3 nucleotides read TGTGCCAGCAGCTACGGACAAAACACCGGGGAGCTGTTTTTT. Its translation is CASSYGQNTGELFF.

This clone was seen just once. The chain couples TRBV3-1 (or the pseudogene TRBV3-2) to TRBJ1-1; D might be TRBD1 (5 bases). V was cut by 4 bases and J by 8 bases, with 17 bases left in between. This CDR3 contains 14 residues. Germline values: CDR1 LGHDT, CDR2 YNNKEL (reference sequence). For the CDR3, the DNA is TGTGCCAGCAGCCCAATTATAGACAGAGGCGAAGCTTTCTTT. Translation gives CASSPIIDRGEAFF.

The chain employs TRBV5-1 and TRBJ2-7, with unresolved D. Looked up from germline, CDR1 is SGHRS and CDR2 is YFSETQ. Trimming shortened V by 4 bases and J by 4 bases, and 12 bases separated the two germline ends. There are 13 residues in the CDR3. The CDR3 is CASSPFGEYEQYF. For the CDR3, the DNA is TGCGCCAGCAGCCCGTTCGGAGAATACGAGCAGTACTTC.

This rearrangement joins TRBV5-5 to TRBJ1-6; D is unclear. The CDR3 is made up of 16 amino acids. Germline CDR1 is SGHKS and CDR2 is YYEKEE (reference sequence). Trimming cost V 4 bases and J 5 bases, with 16 bases left between them. The CDR3 bases are TGTGCCAGCAGCGTTCCAACATCGCCCCATAATTCACCCCTCCACTTT. Translating gives CASSVPTSPHNSPLHF.

This clone was picked up one time. The chain couples TRBV29-1 to TRBJ1-1; D is undetermined. The CDR3 length is 14 residues. CDR1 is SQVTM and CDR2 is ANQGSEA in the germline V gene. The V and J ends lost 4 bases and 1 base respectively, with 13 bases between them. CDR3 in DNA: TGCAGCGTTGGTCGACGAGCGACGAACACTGAAGCTTTCTTT. Translation gives CSVGRRATNTEAFF. Looking up the rest from reference TRBV29-1 and TRBJ1-1 gives the full variable domain: SAVISQKPSRDICQRGTSLTIQCQVDSQVTMMFWYRQQPGQSLTLIATANQGSEATYESGFVIDKFPISRPNLTFSTLTVSNMSPEDSSIYLCSVGRRATNTEAFFGQGTRLTVV.

The V gene is TRBV12-3 or TRBV12-4, the J gene TRBJ1-1; the D is unclear. The ends were cut back, 7 bases at V and 7 bases at J, with 10 bases in the middle. The CDR3 extends over 11 amino acids. The CDR3 is CASTSYSEAFF. CDR3 in DNA: TGTGCCAGCACCTCCTATAGTGAAGCTTTCTTT.

The chain recombines TRBV3-1 (or the pseudogene TRBV3-2) with TRBJ2-3; D is perhaps TRBD1 (5 bases). Germline lookup yields CDR1 LGHDT and CDR2 YNNKEL (reference sequence). The V gene lost 7 bases and the J gene lost 2 bases, with 13 bases spanning the gap. This CDR3 comprises 14 residues. The CDR3 spells CASTQTASTDTQYF. CDR3 in DNA: TGTGCCAGCACCCAGACAGCCTCCACAGATACGCAGTATTTT.

The V call is TRBV29-1, the J call TRBJ2-3; D possibly corresponds to TRBD1 (5 bases). The germline CDR1 and CDR2 sequences are SQVTM and ANQGSEA. The CDR3 loop spans 12 amino acids. V shed 3 bases and J shed 4 bases, with 8 bases lying between them. DNA for the CDR3: TGCAGCGTTGACAGGGCCCCAGATACGCAGTATTTT. This sequence encodes CSVDRAPDTQYF.

The chain links TRBV29-1 to TRBJ1-2; 8 positions agree with TRBD1. The CDR3 sequence is 12 residues long. Losses at the gene ends were 6 bases for V and 1 base for J; bases not matched to a gene: 1. From germline, CDR1 is SQVTM and CDR2 ANQGSEA. CDR3 amino acids: CSVGQGNYGYTF. The CDR3 nucleotides read TGCAGCGTCGGACAGGGTAACTATGGCTACACCTTC.

This clone was seen once. This chain connects TRBV5-8 to TRBJ2-5; a possible D gene is TRBD1 (5 bases). CDR1 is SGHTS and CDR2 is YDEGEE in the germline V gene. The V gene lost 1 base and the J gene lost 1 base, with 11 bases spanning the gap. This CDR3 has 15 residues. The CDR3 DNA is TGTGCCAGCAGCTTGTGGCAGGGTGGCCAAGAGACCCAGTACTTC. Amino acid sequence: CASSLWQGGQETQYF.

The chain couples TRBV5-1 to TRBJ1-1; D may be TRBD1 (5 bases). CDR1 and CDR2 from the germline V gene are SGHRS and YFSETQ. Trimming removed 7 bases from V and 0 bases from J, with 19 bases in between. CDR3 size: 16 residues. The CDR3 DNA follows: TGCGCCAGCCGCCCGGCCGGGACTTGGGTGAACACTGAAGCTTTCTTT. Translated: CASRPAGTWVNTEAFF.

This clone appeared a few times. The chain recombines TRBV4-1 with TRBJ1-1, with 9 bases that match TRBD1. This CDR3 has 14 amino acids. The trim removed 5 bases at V and 3 bases at J, leaving 4 bases unmatched. Germline V gene sequence: CDR1 MGHRA, CDR2 YSYEKL. The chain's CDR3 is CASSDGQGYTEAFF. Here the CDR3 DNA reads TGCGCCAGCAGCGACGGACAGGGGTACACTGAAGCTTTCTTT.

The J gene is TRBJ1-6, the V gene TRBV5-1, with a weak D call TRBD1 (5 bases). V was pared by 1 base and J by 8 bases, with 10 bases between. The CDR3 extends over 14 amino acids. Germline-derived CDR1 and CDR2 are SGHRS and YFSETQ. The CDR3 loop is CASSLQGTDSPLHF. The CDR3 coding sequence is TGCGCCAGCAGCTTGCAGGGAACAGATTCACCCCTCCACTTT.

The V call is TRBV5-6, the J call TRBJ1-1; D is possibly TRBD1 (5 bases). Germline V lookup: CDR1 SGHDT, CDR2 YYEEEE. Trimming removed 2 bases at V and 8 bases at J, with 10 bases between. The CDR3 covers 12 residues. The CDR3 coding sequence is TGTGCCAGCAGCTTTGTGGGGCGGGAAGCTTTCTTT. Translating gives CASSFVGREAFF.

The CDR3 protein is CASSQRGGTEAFF. As DNA, the CDR3 is TGTGCCAGCAGCCAGAGAGGGGGAACTGAAGCTTTCTTT. The chain couples TRBV3-1 (or the pseudogene TRBV3-2) to TRBJ1-1; tentatively, D is TRBD1 (6 bases). CDR1 is LGHDT and CDR2 is YNNKEL in the germline V gene (reference sequence). The CDR3 is made up of 13 amino acids. Trimming took off 3 bases at V and 5 bases at J, with 10 bases between the two ends.